Below, one T cell receptor beta chain is given with its context. Its antigen remains unknown. This sample stems from a study of cytomegalovirus exposure and HLA in healthy donors. About the research overall: One earlier analysis, a look at approximately 180 million T cells, found some 120 million unique TCR beta sequences. Regarding the study as a whole: The authors listed about 170 TCR beta chains as cytomegalovirus-associated.

There are 16 residues in the CDR3. The V end was cut by 7 bases, the J end by 3 bases, with 21 bases between. In germline, CDR1 is LNHDA, CDR2 SQIVND (reference sequence). This PCR relied on a set of 60 Vbeta primers and 13 Jbeta primers. This table comes from immunoSEQ multiplex PCR, and its TCRdb copy is limited to in-frame clones, with some not included. The sample contains nearly 300,000 clones, more than 80% of which appear only once. This TCR came from a man between 40 and 49 years old in good health and CMV-seropositive. What was sequenced was PBMCs. The rearrangement links TRBV19 to TRBJ2-5; no clear D. CDR3 sequence: CASTPVAGMVKETQYF. The CDR3 nucleotides read TGTGCCAGTACCCCGGTAGCTGGAATGGTTAAAGAGACCCAGTACTTC.